A single sample is the source of the 4 T cell receptor beta chains below, sequenced in a study of blood T cell repertoires in COVID-19. The table came from immunoSEQ multiplex PCR; TCRdb's copy has only in-frame clones and leaves some out. Among roughly 52,000 clones listed, about 83% were seen once. Sequenced: peripheral blood. The receptors derive from a human donor in a cohort sampled during active COVID-19.

This clone was seen a handful of times. V is TRBV6-5 and J is TRBJ1-5; 8 positions match TRBD1. CDR3 length: 15 residues. Looked up from germline, CDR1 is MNHEY and CDR2 is SVGAGI. Losses at the gene ends were 6 bases for V and 5 bases for J; bases not matched to a gene: 9. Here the CDR3 DNA reads TGTGCCAGCAGACCCCCAGGGGGCCGACATCAGCCCCAGCATTTT. Encoded protein: CASRPPGGRHQPQHF.

This chain joins TRBV7-8 and TRBJ1-4; a possible D gene is TRBD1 (5 bases). The CDR3 is 15 amino acids. Trimming left V 3 bases short and J 13 bases short, with 21 bases between. CDR1 and CDR2 from the germline V gene are SGHVS and FQNEAQ. The CDR3 region has the DNA TGTGCCAGCAGCTTCCGCAGGGAACCTGGGGCGCGACTGTTTTTT. This gives the protein CASSFRREPGARLFF.

This chain uses TRBV7-8 with TRBJ1-2; 8 bases line up with TRBD1. With 3 bases clipped from V and 4 bases from J, the junction kept 1 base outside the gene matches. This CDR3 spans 13 amino acids. CDR1 SGHVS and CDR2 FQNEAQ come from the germline V gene. The CDR3 region is CASSLTGAYGYTF. The DNA for the CDR3 is TGTGCCAGCAGCTTGACAGGGGCCTATGGCTACACCTTC.

This rearrangement joins TRBV3-1 (or the pseudogene TRBV3-2) to TRBJ2-1; D may be TRBD1 (6 bases). Trimming cost V 0 bases and J 3 bases, with 9 bases left between them. Per germline, CDR1 LGHDT and CDR2 YNNKEL (reference sequence). This CDR3 is built from 15 residues. The CDR3 loop reads CASSQDQDSYNEQFF. The CDR3 nucleotides are TGTGCCAGCAGCCAAGATCAGGACAGCTACAATGAGCAGTTCTTC.